One and the same sample provided the 4 T cell receptor beta chains below, sequenced in a study of control samples from healthy donors and cancer patients (dated by TCRdb to the early 2020s). Library creation used the immunoSEQ multiplex PCR assay. This is the immuneACCESS table as TCRdb keeps it, with only in-frame sequences that have V and J called. A part of the clones is gone; compared with another copy, unresolved V genes explain less than half, and the rest is unexplained. For this sample the table gives more than 65,000 clones, of which about 83% were detected only once. Around 14% of the sample comes from the top ten. The sample was blood. All receptors come from a man aged 55-75 years in good health.

In this sample, this clone turned up once. The gene calls are TRBV5-6 and TRBJ1-1; 9 nucleotides agree with TRBD1. This CDR3 has 15 residues. V lost 3 bases, J lost 1 base, and 4 bases stayed unmatched. The germline V gene has CDR1 SGHDT and CDR2 YYEEEE. CDR3 nucleotides: TGTGCCAGCAGCTCCCGGGACAGGGCGAACACTGAAGCTTTCTTT. It yields the protein CASSSRDRANTEAFF.

This clone has more than one count but fewer than ten. This chain links TRBV19 with TRBJ2-7; the D is unclear. The CDR3 spans 13 residues. In germline, CDR1 is LNHDA, CDR2 SQIVND (reference sequence). Trimming removed 3 bases at V and 0 bases at J, with 6 bases between. CDR3 residues: CASSIVASYEQYF. CDR3 bases: TGTGCCAGTAGTATTGTGGCCTCCTACGAGCAGTACTTC. Supplemented by reference TRBV19 and TRBJ2-7, the full variable domain reads DGGITQSPKYLFRKEGQNVTLSCEQNLNHDAMYWYRQDPGQGLRLIYYSQIVNDFQKGDIAEGYSVSREKKESFPLTVTSAQKNPTAFYLCASSIVASYEQYFGPGTRLTVT.

As regards this clone: This specimen includes other DNA sequences encoding the same CDR3. The V call is TRBV7-9, the J call TRBJ2-5, with D unresolved. Deletions cut 5 bases from V and 5 bases from J, with 6 bases between. This CDR3 has 11 amino acids. Germline values: CDR1 SEHNR, CDR2 FQNEAQ (reference sequence). The CDR3 DNA sequence: TGTGCCAGCAGCACCGGGGAGACCCAGTACTTC. It codes for CASSTGETQYF.

V gene TRBV10-3 combines with J gene TRBJ2-5; D not resolved. Germline loops: CDR1 ENHRY, CDR2 SYGVKD. CDR3 length equals 11 residues. The V gene lost 6 bases and the J gene lost 1 base, with 3 bases spanning the gap. The CDR3 reads CAISTQETQYF. The DNA of the CDR3 is TGTGCCATCAGCACCCAAGAGACCCAGTACTTC.